These 21 T cell receptor beta chains originate from one sample sequenced in a study of T cells in Graves' hyperthyroidism and ophthalmopathy. Template material for amplifying TCR beta CDR3 regions consisted of RNA transcripts. During a first-round RT-PCR of the TCR CDR3, the HTBI primer set was used. Each CDR3 protein gets one entry after TCRdb re-called the multiplex PCR reads with MiXCR. The sample has more than 550,000 distinct CDR3 sequences; just under 45% are singletons. Sequencing input: peripheral blood or thyroid tissue (not recorded which). The receptors here all came from an adult man with Graves' disease, either hyperthyroidism or ophthalmopathy (not recorded which).

The sample holds many counts of this clonotype. The J gene is TRBJ1-5, the V gene TRBV24-1, with D possibly TRBD1 on 5 matching bases. This CDR3 is 14 amino acids long. Germline-derived CDR1 and CDR2 are KGHDR and SFDVKD. V was trimmed by 7 bases and J by 6 bases, leaving 15 bases between them. The CDR3 reads CATSGYERGQPQHF. In DNA, the CDR3 is TGTGCCACCAGCGGGTATGAAAGGGGTCAGCCCCAGCATTTT.

The J gene is TRBJ2-7, the V gene TRBV5-4; TRBD2 matches 7 bases. The CDR3 contains 14 residues. From germline, CDR1 is SGHNT and CDR2 YYREEE (reference sequence). J was trimmed by 2 bases and V by 9 bases; bases with no gene match: 11. CDR3 amino acids: CATTSGAQAYEQYF. The CDR3 DNA is TGTGCCACCACAAGCGGGGCCCAGGCCTACGAGCAGTACTTC.

This clonotype has a count of ten or more. The chain carries TRBV2 and TRBJ1-4; no firm D call. V lost 8 bases and J 4 bases, leaving 14 bases between the germline ends. This CDR3 contains 14 residues. Germline values: CDR1 SNHLY, CDR2 FYNNEI. The CDR3 loop is CASCAAVGNEKLFF. The CDR3 DNA reads as TGTGCCAGCTGTGCCGCGGTTGGTAATGAAAAACTGTTTTTT.

Points on this clonotype: With a much larger clone just one base away, this may be a read error. The CDR3 is CASHKTGTGELFF. The DNA of the CDR3 is TGTGCCAGCCATAAGACAGGCACCGGGGAGCTGTTTTTT. V usage is TRBV2 and J usage is TRBJ2-2; D is perhaps TRBD1 (6 bases). The CDR3 has 13 residues. V lost 8 bases and J 4 bases, leaving 11 bases between the germline ends. The germline V gene has CDR1 SNHLY and CDR2 FYNNEI.

J is TRBJ2-7 and V is TRBV7-9, with 8 nucleotides matching TRBD1. The CDR3 has 14 residues. The trim removed 3 bases at V and 6 bases at J, leaving 7 bases unmatched. Germline-derived CDR1 and CDR2 are SEHNR and FQNEAQ (reference sequence). The CDR3 nucleotides read TGTGCCAGCAGCTTCCGGGACAGGCAGTTCGAGCAGTACTTC. The encoded protein is CASSFRDRQFEQYF.

The chain recombines TRBV9 with TRBJ2-7; no firm D call. V was trimmed by 0 bases and J by 5 bases, leaving 9 bases between them. The CDR3 is 13 residues long. Germline V CDR1 and CDR2: SGDLS, YYNGEE. The CDR3 bases are TGTGCCAGCAGCGTAGATGACACCGACGAGCAGTACTTC. This encodes CASSVDDTDEQYF.

The chain uses TRBV20-1 and TRBJ2-7; possible D gene TRBD2, 6 bases. V shed 6 bases and J shed 0 bases, with 12 bases lying between them. Germline loops: CDR1 DFQATT, CDR2 SNEGSKA (reference sequence). The CDR3 is 13 amino acids. The CDR3 reads CSAAGQSSYEQYF. CDR3 sequence (DNA): TGCAGTGCGGCGGGGCAGAGCTCCTACGAGCAGTACTTC.

The chain has TRBV15 and TRBJ1-5; no reliable D call. The length of the CDR3 is 11 residues. V was cut by 1 base and J by 12 bases, with 7 bases left in between. Germline V lookup: CDR1 LNHNV, CDR2 YYDKDF (reference sequence). CDR3 loop: CATSRGMGQHF. CDR3 bases: TGTGCCACCAGCAGAGGGATGGGCCAGCATTTT.

This clonotype was seen a handful of times. The V gene is TRBV2, the J gene TRBJ1-2; D call uncertain. V gave up 8 bases and J gave up 4 bases, with 17 bases separating them. Germline lookup yields CDR1 SNHLY and CDR2 FYNNEI. The CDR3 contains 14 residues. Written as DNA, the CDR3 is TGTGCCAGCGTCTATACAGAGTTACCCTATGGCTACACCTTC. Its translation is CASVYTELPYGYTF.

Worth noting for this clonotype: At one of its ends the junction is not consistent with the germline gene, which may arise from a read error. V usage is TRBV10-3 and J usage is TRBJ1-5; 7 nucleotides align to TRBD1. The CDR3 spans 16 residues. Per germline, CDR1 ENHRY and CDR2 SYGVKD. The CDR3 protein is CAISESRGGNNQPQHF. In DNA, the CDR3 is TGTGCCATCAGCGAGTCCAGGGGGGGGAACAATCAGCCCCAGCATTTT.

This clonotype was seen many times. The chain couples TRBV2 to TRBJ2-5; D not resolved. The V gene's germline CDR1 is SNHLY and CDR2 FYNNEI. Trimming stripped 4 bases from V and 3 bases from J, with 6 bases between. This CDR3 spans 12 amino acids. The CDR3 DNA reads TGTGCCAGCAGTGTGTTTGAAGAGACCCAGTACTTC. Translated: CASSVFEETQYF. Full variable domain (outside the CDR3, taken from reference TRBV2 and TRBJ2-5): EPEVTQTPSHQVTQMGQEVILRCVPISNHLYFYWYRQILGQKVEFLVSFYNNEISEKSEIFDDQFSVERPDGSNFTLKIRSTKLEDSAMYFCASSVFEETQYFGPGTRLLVL.

The CDR3 loop reads CASSVSWGAGQPQHF. The CDR3 region has the DNA TGTGCCAGCAGCGTTTCGTGGGGGGCGGGTCAGCCCCAGCATTTT. The J gene is TRBJ1-5, the V gene TRBV9; a possible D gene is TRBD1 (6 bases). The CDR3 extends over 15 amino acids. The V gene's germline CDR1 is SGDLS and CDR2 YYNGEE. The V gene lost 2 bases and the J gene lost 6 bases, with 15 bases spanning the gap.

J is TRBJ2-6 and V is TRBV9; the D gene could be TRBD1 or TRBD2 (5 bases each). The CDR3 covers 16 residues. Trimming took 0 bases from V and 0 from J, leaving 7 bases between them. Germline-derived CDR1 and CDR2 are SGDLS and YYNGEE. The CDR3 DNA reads TGTGCCAGCAGCGTAGGGGACGGCTCTGGGGCCAACGTCCTGACTTTC. Its translation is CASSVGDGSGANVLTF.

This clonotype was counted between two and nine times. The V and J genes are TRBV7-9 and TRBJ1-4; D remains ambiguous. V lost 7 bases and J 8 bases, leaving 14 bases between the germline ends. CDR1 is SEHNR and CDR2 is FQNEAQ in the germline V gene (reference sequence). This CDR3 has 13 residues. The CDR3: CASTVQVSEKLFF. Written as DNA, the CDR3 is TGTGCCAGCACAGTTCAGGTCTCCGAAAAACTGTTTTTT.

The chain links TRBV11-2 to TRBJ1-3, with a weak D call TRBD1 (5 bases). Per the germline V gene, CDR1 is SGHAT and CDR2 is FQNNGV. CDR3 length equals 19 residues. The V gene lost 5 bases and the J gene lost 8 bases, with 31 bases spanning the gap. CDR3 sequence reads: CASSARLGDPVNYGYTIYF. CDR3 in DNA: TGTGCCAGCAGCGCACGCCTCGGGGACCCAGTTAACTATGGCTACACCATATATTTT.

Of note for this clonotype: The germline gene is not matched at one end of the junction; a read error may be the cause. This chain joins TRBV11-2 and TRBJ2-7; D is uncertain. In germline, CDR1 is SGHAT, CDR2 FQNNGV. The CDR3 is made up of 10 amino acids. CDR3 DNA sequence: TGTGCCAGCAGTGATCGGCGACGGGACTTC. Residues: CASSDRRRDF.

The chain couples TRBV20-1 to TRBJ2-5, with 9 bases matching TRBD1. V shed 6 bases, J shed 5 bases, and the junction held 4 bases outside the gene matches. The CDR3 contains 12 residues. Per germline, CDR1 DFQATT and CDR2 SNEGSKA (reference sequence). CDR3: CSATGTGETQYF. As DNA, the CDR3 is TGCAGTGCAACTGGGACAGGGGAGACCCAGTACTTC.

This clonotype has just one count. The V and J genes are TRBV18 and TRBJ1-1, with TRBD1 as a possible D gene (5 bases). Per the germline V gene, CDR1 is KGHSH and CDR2 is LQKENI. Trimming shortened V by 2 bases and J by 7 bases, and 8 bases separated the two germline ends. This CDR3 has 12 amino acids. CDR3 coding DNA: TGTGCCAGCTCACCAACGCAGGGTGAAGCTTTCTTT. Amino acid sequence: CASSPTQGEAFF.

This clonotype was seen a few times. The chain links TRBV25-1 to TRBJ1-2; D is unclear. Germline V gives CDR1 MGHDK, CDR2 SYGVNS. CDR3 length equals 11 residues. The CDR3, as DNA: TGTGCTCACCGTGCCCCCTATGGCTACACCTTC. Translation gives CAHRAPYGYTF.

In the case of this clonotype: Given a much more abundant clone one base away, this may be a read error. This chain uses TRBV7-6 with TRBJ2-2, with 7 bases lining up with TRBD2. CDR3 size: 15 residues. V lost 5 bases to trimming and J lost 7 bases; unmatched junction nucleotides: 10. Germline V gives CDR1 SGHVS, CDR2 FNYEAQ. The CDR3 loop is CASSRGAGRGGELFF. For the CDR3, the DNA is TGTGCCAGCAGCCGCGGAGCAGGGAGGGGCGGGGAGCTGTTTTTT.

This clonotype was observed at least ten times. This chain joins TRBV2 and TRBJ2-5, with a possible D match to TRBD1 (5 bases). With 3 bases removed from V and 0 bases from J, the gap between germline ends came to 14 bases. Germline V gene lookup returns CDR1 SNHLY and CDR2 FYNNEI. CDR3 size: 16 residues. This CDR3 reads CASSDWGRSYQETQYF. DNA for the CDR3: TGTGCCAGCAGTGATTGGGGCAGGAGTTACCAAGAGACCCAGTACTTC.